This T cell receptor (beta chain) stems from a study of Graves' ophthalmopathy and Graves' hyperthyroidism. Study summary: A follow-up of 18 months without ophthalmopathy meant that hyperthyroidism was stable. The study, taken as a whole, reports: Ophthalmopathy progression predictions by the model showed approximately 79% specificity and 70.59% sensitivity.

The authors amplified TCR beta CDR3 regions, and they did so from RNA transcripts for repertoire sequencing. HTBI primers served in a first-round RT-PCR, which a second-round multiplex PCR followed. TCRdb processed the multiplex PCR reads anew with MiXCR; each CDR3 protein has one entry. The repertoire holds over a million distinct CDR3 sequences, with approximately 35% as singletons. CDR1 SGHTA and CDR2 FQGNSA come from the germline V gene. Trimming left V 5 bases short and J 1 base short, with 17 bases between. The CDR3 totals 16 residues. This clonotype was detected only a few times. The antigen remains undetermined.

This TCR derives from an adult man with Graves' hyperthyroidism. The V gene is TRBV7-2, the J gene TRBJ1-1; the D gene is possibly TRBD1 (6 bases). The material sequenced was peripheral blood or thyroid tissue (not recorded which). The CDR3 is CASSQPGGGSNTEAFF. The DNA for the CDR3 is TGTGCCAGCAGCCAACCCGGGGGGGGCTCGAACACTGAAGCTTTCTTT.